These T cell receptor beta chains were read from a single sample in a study of blood T cell repertoires in COVID-19. Here immunoSEQ multiplex PCR was the method, and the copy in TCRdb shows in-frame clones only, minus some. The sample has roughly 43,000 clones, approximately 82% seen once. Source material: peripheral blood. The receptors stem from a woman of 80 years or more with acute or convalescent COVID-19. CDR3s include the opening cysteine and the closing phenylalanine or tryptophan. Fields, in order: D gene, J gene, V gene, clone size, CDR3 protein, CDR3 DNA. A D gene is named only where the DNA matches it firmly. A row's size may be missing; if present it is once, few, many or a size class.

-	TRBJ1-2	TRBV5-4	-	CASSLENRNYGYTF	TGTGCCAGCAGCTTGGAGAACAGGAATTATGGCTACACCTTC
-	TRBJ1-1	TRBV10-1	-	CACWRGADTEAFF	TGCGCCTGCTGGCGGGGGGCGGACACTGAAGCTTTCTTT
-	TRBJ1-2	TRBV20-1	-	CSARDPGGYTF	TGCAGTGCTAGAGATCCGGGGGGCTACACCTTC
-	TRBJ1-1	TRBV7-9	once	CASSPLNLNTEAFF	TGTGCCAGCAGCCCCCTGAACTTGAACACTGAAGCTTTCTTT
TRBD2	TRBJ2-5	TRBV3-1/TRBV3-2	-	CASSLIAGEGETQYF	TGTGCCAGCAGCCTAATAGCGGGGGAAGGAGAGACCCAGTACTTC
-	TRBJ2-7	TRBV6-5	-	CASSYGAGAYEQYF	TGTGCCAGCAGTTACGGCGCAGGGGCCTACGAGCAGTACTTC
TRBD1	TRBJ1-3	TRBV6-1	medium-sized	CASSEAAGGPYSGNTIYF	TGTGCCAGCAGTGAAGCAGCAGGGGGCCCTTACTCTGGAAACACCATATATTTT
-	TRBJ1-2	TRBV19	-	CASRTMGTGLKNGYTF	TGTGCCAGTAGGACGATGGGAACAGGCCTAAAAAATGGCTACACCTTC
TRBD1	TRBJ1-1	TRBV19	-	CASKNQRQGARGTEAFF	TGTGCCAGTAAAAATCAGCGGCAGGGGGCCCGGGGAACTGAAGCTTTCTTT
TRBD1	TRBJ2-4	TRBV19	-	CASSRDRENIQYF	TGTGCCAGTAGCCGGGACAGGGAAAACATTCAGTACTTC
-	TRBJ1-2	TRBV7-2	-	CASSLDGRGWVGYTF	TGTGCCAGCAGCTTAGACGGCAGGGGATGGGTTGGCTACACCTTC
-	TRBJ2-2	TRBV4-1	once	CASSQAVRGELFF	TGCGCCAGCAGCCAAGCCGTCAGGGGGGAGCTGTTTTTT
-	TRBJ1-5	TRBV6-2/TRBV6-3	-	CASSYPFRGGNQPQHF	TGTGCCAGCAGTTACCCCTTTAGGGGTGGCAATCAGCCCCAGCATTTT
TRBD2	TRBJ2-3	TRBV19	-	CASSIAGGSTDTQYF	TGTGCCAGTAGTATAGCGGGGGGATCCACAGATACGCAGTATTTT
-	TRBJ2-1	TRBV2	-	CASSEGLVGNEQFF	TGTGCCAGCAGTGAAGGACTAGTCGGCAATGAGCAGTTCTTC
TRBD1	TRBJ1-6	TRBV6-5	-	CASSPTGGRNSPLHF	TGTGCCAGCAGCCCGACAGGGGGCCGAAATTCACCCCTCCACTTT
TRBD2	TRBJ2-1	TRBV9	-	CASSGASGGFNEQFF	TGTGCCAGCAGCGGAGCTAGCGGGGGGTTCAATGAGCAGTTCTTC
TRBD1	TRBJ2-2	TRBV7-9	-	CASSPSAGGWGTGELFF	TGTGCCAGCAGCCCCAGTGCAGGGGGCTGGGGCACCGGGGAGCTGTTTTTT
-	TRBJ1-1	TRBV19	-	CASSGSPEAFF	TGTGCCAGTTCAGGGTCCCCCGAAGCTTTCTTT
-	TRBJ1-1	TRBV28	few	CASTLGRNTEAFF	TGTGCCAGCACTTTAGGGAGGAACACTGAAGCTTTCTTT
-	TRBJ2-1	TRBV7-3	-	CASSLQGGSYNEQFF	TGTGCCAGCAGCTTGCAGGGGGGCTCCTACAATGAGCAGTTCTTC
TRBD1	TRBJ1-6	TRBV5-1	-	CASSWGQDRSNNSPLHF	TGCGCCAGCAGCTGGGGACAGGACCGTTCCAATAATTCACCCCTCCACTTT
TRBD2	TRBJ2-1	TRBV18	-	CASSYVGTSPYNEQFF	TGTGCCAGCTCTTACGTGGGGACTAGCCCCTACAATGAGCAGTTCTTC
TRBD1	TRBJ1-4	TRBV13	few	CASSLGGQGEEKLFF	TGTGCCAGCAGCTTAGGAGGTCAGGGGGAAGAAAAACTGTTTTTT
TRBD1	TRBJ2-5	TRBV11-1	-	CASSPPTGGQETQYF	TGTGCCAGCAGCCCCCCCACAGGGGGACAAGAGACCCAGTACTTC
-	TRBJ1-1	TRBV5-1	-	CASSSTGSEAFF	TGCGCCAGCAGCTCGACGGGAAGTGAAGCTTTCTTT
TRBD1	TRBJ1-2	TRBV5-4	-	CASSPGQGGPSVYGYTF	TGTGCCAGCAGCCCAGGACAGGGTGGTCCCTCGGTCTATGGCTACACCTTC
-	TRBJ2-3	TRBV5-8	-	CASGGAGSNLADTQYF	TGTGCCAGCGGGGGGGCCGGGAGTAATCTGGCAGATACGCAGTATTTT
TRBD2	TRBJ2-1	TRBV10-1	-	CASSDPGSGGNNEQFF	TGCGCCAGCAGTGATCCCGGGTCGGGGGGAAACAATGAGCAGTTCTTC
TRBD2	TRBJ2-1	TRBV4-2	-	CASSQDPGGPGNEQFF	TGTGCCAGCAGCCAAGATCCGGGGGGGCCTGGCAATGAGCAGTTCTTC
-	TRBJ1-2	TRBV2	-	CASSEFSGRNYGYTF	TGTGCCAGCAGTGAATTTTCAGGAAGGAACTATGGCTACACCTTC
-	TRBJ1-3	TRBV9	few	CASSEGLGNTIYF	TGTGCCAGCAGCGAGGGGTTGGGAAACACCATATATTTT
TRBD1	TRBJ2-7	TRBV3-1/TRBV3-2	-	CASSQDMLETGSYEQYF	TGTGCCAGCAGCCAAGATATGTTGGAGACAGGGAGCTACGAGCAGTACTTC
TRBD1	TRBJ2-2	TRBV6-6	-	CASSSADRAGGELFF	TGTGCCAGCAGTTCCGCCGACAGGGCGGGCGGGGAGCTGTTTTTT
-	TRBJ2-1	TRBV14	-	CASSRIVYQGINEQFF	TGTGCCAGCAGCCGAATCGTTTATCAGGGGATCAATGAGCAGTTCTTC
-	TRBJ2-5	TRBV5-5	-	CASSLGSEETQYF	TGTGCCAGCAGCTTGGGGTCCGAGGAGACCCAGTACTTC
-	TRBJ2-7	TRBV2	few	CASSEALRGYEQYF	TGTGCCAGCAGTGAAGCGCTTAGGGGCTACGAGCAGTACTTC
-	TRBJ2-1	TRBV12-3/TRBV12-4	-	CASSLRGGLWQFF	TGTGCCAGCAGTTTAAGGGGGGGACTATGGCAGTTCTTC
-	TRBJ1-2	TRBV12-5	-	CASGLAGSRGYTF	TGTGCTAGTGGACTCGCGGGGAGTCGGGGCTACACCTTC
-	TRBJ1-2	TRBV30	-	CAWTDRRYGYTF	TGTGCCTGGACCGACAGGAGGTATGGCTACACCTTC
TRBD1	TRBJ1-2	TRBV6-2/TRBV6-3	once	CASSSRDRDNHGYTF	TGTGCCAGCAGCTCCCGGGACAGGGACAACCATGGCTACACCTTC
TRBD2	TRBJ2-7	TRBV7-8	-	CASSSTGTSGGLPYEQYF	TGTGCCAGCAGCTCGACCGGGACTAGCGGGGGGCTCCCCTACGAGCAGTACTTC